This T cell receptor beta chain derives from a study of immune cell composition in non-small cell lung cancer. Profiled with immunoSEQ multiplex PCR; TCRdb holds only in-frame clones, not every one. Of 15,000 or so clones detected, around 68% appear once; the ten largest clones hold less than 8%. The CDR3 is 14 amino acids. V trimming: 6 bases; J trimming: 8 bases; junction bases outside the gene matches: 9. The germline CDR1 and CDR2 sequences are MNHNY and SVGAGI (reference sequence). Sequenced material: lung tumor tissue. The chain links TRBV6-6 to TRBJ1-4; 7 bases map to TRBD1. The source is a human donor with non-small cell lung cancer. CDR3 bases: TGTGCCAGCAGACCGACAGGGTGGGAAGAAAAACTGTTTTTT. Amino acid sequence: CASRPTGWEEKLFF.